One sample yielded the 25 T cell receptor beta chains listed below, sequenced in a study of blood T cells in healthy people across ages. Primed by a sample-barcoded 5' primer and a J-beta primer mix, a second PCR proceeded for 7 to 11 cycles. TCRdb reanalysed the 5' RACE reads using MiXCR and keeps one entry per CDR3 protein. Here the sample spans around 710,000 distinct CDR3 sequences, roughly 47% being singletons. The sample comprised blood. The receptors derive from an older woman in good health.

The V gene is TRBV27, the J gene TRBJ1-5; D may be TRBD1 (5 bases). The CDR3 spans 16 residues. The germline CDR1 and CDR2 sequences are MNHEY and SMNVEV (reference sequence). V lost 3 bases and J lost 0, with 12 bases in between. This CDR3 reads CASSFLARDSNQPQHF. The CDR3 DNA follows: TGTGCCAGCAGTTTCCTGGCCAGGGATAGCAATCAGCCCCAGCATTTT.

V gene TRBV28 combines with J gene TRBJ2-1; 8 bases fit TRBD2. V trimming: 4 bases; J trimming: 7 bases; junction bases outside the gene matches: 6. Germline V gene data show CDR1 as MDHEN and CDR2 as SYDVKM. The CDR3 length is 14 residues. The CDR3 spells CASSSAGVLNEQFF. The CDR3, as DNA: TGTGCCAGCAGTTCAGCGGGAGTCTTAAATGAGCAGTTCTTC.

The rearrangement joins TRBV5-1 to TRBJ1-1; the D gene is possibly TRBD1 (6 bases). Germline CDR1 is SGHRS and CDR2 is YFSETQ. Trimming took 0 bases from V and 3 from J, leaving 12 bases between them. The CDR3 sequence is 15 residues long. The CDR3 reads CASSLVGRGDTEAFF. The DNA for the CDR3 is TGCGCCAGCAGCTTGGTGGGGAGGGGGGACACTGAAGCTTTCTTT.

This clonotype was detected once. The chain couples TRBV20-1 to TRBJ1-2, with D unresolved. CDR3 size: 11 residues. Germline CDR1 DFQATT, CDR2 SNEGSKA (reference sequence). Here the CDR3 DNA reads TGCAGACCTAATGGGCTCTATGGCTACACCTTC. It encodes CRPNGLYGYTF.

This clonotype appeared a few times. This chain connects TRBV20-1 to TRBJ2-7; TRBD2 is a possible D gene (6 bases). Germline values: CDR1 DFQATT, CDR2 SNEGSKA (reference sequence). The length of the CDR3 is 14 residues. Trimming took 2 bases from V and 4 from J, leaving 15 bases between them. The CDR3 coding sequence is TGCAGTGCTAGACGGGGGAAACCTCGGTACGAGCAGTACTTC. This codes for CSARRGKPRYEQYF.

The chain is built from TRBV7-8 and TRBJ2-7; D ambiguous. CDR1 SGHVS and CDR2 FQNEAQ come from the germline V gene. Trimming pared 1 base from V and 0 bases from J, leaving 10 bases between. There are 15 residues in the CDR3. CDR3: CASSLVRVRSYEQYF. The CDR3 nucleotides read TGTGCCAGCAGCTTAGTCCGGGTGCGCTCCTACGAGCAGTACTTC. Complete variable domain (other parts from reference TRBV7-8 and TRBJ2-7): GAGVSQSPRYKVAKRGQDVALRCDPISGHVSLFWYQQALGQGPEFLTYFQNEAQLDKSGLPSDRFFAERPEGSVSTLKIQRTQQEDSAVYLCASSLVRVRSYEQYFGPGTRLTVT.

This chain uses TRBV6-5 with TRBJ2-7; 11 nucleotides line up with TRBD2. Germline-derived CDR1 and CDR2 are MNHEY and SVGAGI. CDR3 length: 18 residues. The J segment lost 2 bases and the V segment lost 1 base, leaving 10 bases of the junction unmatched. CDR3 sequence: CASSYYLAGGPKAYEQYF. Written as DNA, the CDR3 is TGTGCCAGCAGTTACTATCTAGCGGGAGGCCCAAAGGCCTACGAGCAGTACTTC.

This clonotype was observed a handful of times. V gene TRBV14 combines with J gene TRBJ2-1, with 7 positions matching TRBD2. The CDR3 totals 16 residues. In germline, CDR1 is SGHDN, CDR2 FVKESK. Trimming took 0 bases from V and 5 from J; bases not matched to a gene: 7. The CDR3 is CASSQDGGDKDNEQFF. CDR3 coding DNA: TGTGCCAGCAGCCAAGATGGGGGGGATAAGGACAATGAGCAGTTCTTC.

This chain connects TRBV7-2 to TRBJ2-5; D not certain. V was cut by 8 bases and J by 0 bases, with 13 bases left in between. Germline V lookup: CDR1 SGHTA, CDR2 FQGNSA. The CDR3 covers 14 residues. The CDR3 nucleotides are TGTGCCAGCGGCGCTATGGGATACCAAGAGACCCAGTACTTC. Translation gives CASGAMGYQETQYF.

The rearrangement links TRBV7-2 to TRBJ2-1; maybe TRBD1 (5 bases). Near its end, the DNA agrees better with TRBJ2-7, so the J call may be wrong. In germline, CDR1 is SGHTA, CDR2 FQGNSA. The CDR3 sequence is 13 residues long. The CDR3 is CASSYQGPNEQYF. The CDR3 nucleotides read TGTGCCAGCAGCTACCAGGGCCCCAATGAGCAGTACTTC.

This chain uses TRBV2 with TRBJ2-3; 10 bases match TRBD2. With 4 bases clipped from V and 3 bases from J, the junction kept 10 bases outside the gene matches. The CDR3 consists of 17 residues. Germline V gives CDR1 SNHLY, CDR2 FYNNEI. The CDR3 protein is CASSGASGGIRTDTQYF. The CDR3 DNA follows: TGTGCCAGCAGTGGGGCTAGCGGGGGTATCAGGACAGATACGCAGTATTTT.

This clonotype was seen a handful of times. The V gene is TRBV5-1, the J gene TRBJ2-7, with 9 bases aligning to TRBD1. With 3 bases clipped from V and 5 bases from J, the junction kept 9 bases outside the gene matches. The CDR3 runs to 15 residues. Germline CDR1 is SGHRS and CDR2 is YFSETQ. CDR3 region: CASSSYRGQQDEQYF. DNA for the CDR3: TGCGCCAGCAGCTCTTACAGGGGGCAACAAGACGAGCAGTACTTC.

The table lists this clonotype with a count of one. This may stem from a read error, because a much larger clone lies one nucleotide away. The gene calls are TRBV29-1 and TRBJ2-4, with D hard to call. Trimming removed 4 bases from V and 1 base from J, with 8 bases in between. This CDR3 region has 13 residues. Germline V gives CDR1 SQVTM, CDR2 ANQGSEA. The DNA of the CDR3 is TGCAGCGTTGGTCAGGACGCCAAAAACATTCAGTACTTC. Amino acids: CSVGQDAKNIQYF.

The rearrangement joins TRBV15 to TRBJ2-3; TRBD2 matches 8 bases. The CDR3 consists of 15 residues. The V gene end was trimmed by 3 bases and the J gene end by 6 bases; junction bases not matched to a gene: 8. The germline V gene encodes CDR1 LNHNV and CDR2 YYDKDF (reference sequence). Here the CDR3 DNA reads TGTGCCACCAGCAGTTCAGCGGGAGTAGGTGATACGCAGTATTTT. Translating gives CATSSSAGVGDTQYF. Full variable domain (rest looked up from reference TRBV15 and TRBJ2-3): DAMVIQNPRYQVTQFGKPVTLSCSQTLNHNVMYWYQQKSSQAPKLLFHYYDKDFNNEADTPDNFQSRRPNTSFCFLDIRSPGLGDTAMYLCATSSSAGVGDTQYFGPGTRLTVL.

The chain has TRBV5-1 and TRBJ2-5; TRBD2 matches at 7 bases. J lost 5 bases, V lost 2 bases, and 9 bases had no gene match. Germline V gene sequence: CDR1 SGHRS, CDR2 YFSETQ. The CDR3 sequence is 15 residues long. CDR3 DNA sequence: TGCGCCAGCAGCTTCGGGTCTGGACTAGAGGAGACCCAGTACTTC. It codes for CASSFGSGLEETQYF.

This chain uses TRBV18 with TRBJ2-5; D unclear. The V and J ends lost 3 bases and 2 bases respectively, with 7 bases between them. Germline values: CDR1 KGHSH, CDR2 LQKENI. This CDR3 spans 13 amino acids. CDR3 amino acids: CASSPSIQETQYF. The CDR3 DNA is TGTGCCAGCTCACCCTCGATTCAAGAGACCCAGTACTTC. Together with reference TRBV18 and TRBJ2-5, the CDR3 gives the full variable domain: NAGVMQNPRHLVRRRGQEARLRCSPMKGHSHVYWYRQLPEEGLKFMVYLQKENIIDESGMPKERFSAEFPKEGPSILRIQQVVRGDSAAYFCASSPSIQETQYFGPGTRLLVL.

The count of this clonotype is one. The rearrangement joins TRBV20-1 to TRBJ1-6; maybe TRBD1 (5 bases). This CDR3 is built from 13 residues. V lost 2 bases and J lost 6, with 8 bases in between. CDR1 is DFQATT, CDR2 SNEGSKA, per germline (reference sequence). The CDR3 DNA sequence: TGCAGTGCTAGACAGGGAGGTAATTCACCCCTCCACTTT. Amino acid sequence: CSARQGGNSPLHF.

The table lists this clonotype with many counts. This CDR3 reads CSARDPRQGHEKLFF. DNA of the CDR3: TGCAGTGCTAGAGATCCCCGACAGGGCCATGAAAAACTGTTTTTT. The chain combines TRBV20-1 with TRBJ1-4; 7 bases align to TRBD1. This CDR3 contains 15 residues. V lost 0 bases and J lost 6; bases outside the gene matches: 7. Looked up from germline, CDR1 is DFQATT and CDR2 is SNEGSKA (reference sequence).

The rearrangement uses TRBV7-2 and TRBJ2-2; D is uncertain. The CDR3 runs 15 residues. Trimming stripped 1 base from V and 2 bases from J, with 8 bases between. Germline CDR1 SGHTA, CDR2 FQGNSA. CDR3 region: CASSLVRSNTGELFF. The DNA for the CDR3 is TGTGCCAGCAGCTTAGTACGCAGCAACACCGGGGAGCTGTTTTTT.

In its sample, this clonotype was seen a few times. The CDR3 loop is CASSLGSGEVDEQFF. The CDR3 coding sequence is TGTGCCAGCAGCTTAGGTAGCGGGGAGGTCGATGAGCAGTTCTTC. V is TRBV11-3 and J is TRBJ2-1; 8 nucleotides agree with TRBD2. This CDR3 has 15 amino acids. With 1 base clipped from V and 8 bases from J, the junction kept 7 bases outside the gene matches. CDR1 and CDR2 (germline): SGHNT, YENEEA.

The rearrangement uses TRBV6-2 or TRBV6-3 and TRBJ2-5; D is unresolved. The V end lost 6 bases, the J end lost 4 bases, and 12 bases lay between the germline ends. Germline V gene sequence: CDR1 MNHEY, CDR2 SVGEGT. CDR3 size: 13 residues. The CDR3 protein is CASRDPLGETQYF. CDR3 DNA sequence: TGTGCCAGCAGGGACCCCCTGGGAGAGACCCAGTACTTC.

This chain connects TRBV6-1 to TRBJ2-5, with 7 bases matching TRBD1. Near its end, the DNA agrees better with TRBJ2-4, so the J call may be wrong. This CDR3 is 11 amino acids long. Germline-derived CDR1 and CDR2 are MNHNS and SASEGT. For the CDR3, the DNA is TGTGCCAGCCTAGCAGGGGGCATTCAGTACTTC. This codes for CASLAGGIQYF.

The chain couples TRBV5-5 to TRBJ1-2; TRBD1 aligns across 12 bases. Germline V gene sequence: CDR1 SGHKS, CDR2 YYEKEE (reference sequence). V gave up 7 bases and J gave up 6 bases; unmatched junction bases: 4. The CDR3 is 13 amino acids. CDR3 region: CASGTGGHNGYTF. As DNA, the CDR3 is TGTGCCAGCGGGACAGGGGGCCACAATGGCTACACCTTC.

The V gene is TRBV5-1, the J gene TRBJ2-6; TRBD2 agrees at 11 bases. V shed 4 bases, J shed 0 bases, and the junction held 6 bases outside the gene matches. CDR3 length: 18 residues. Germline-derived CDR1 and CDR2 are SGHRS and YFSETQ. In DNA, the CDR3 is TGCGCCAGCAGCCAAACTAGCGGGGGACGCTCTGGGGCCAACGTCCTGACTTTC. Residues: CASSQTSGGRSGANVLTF.

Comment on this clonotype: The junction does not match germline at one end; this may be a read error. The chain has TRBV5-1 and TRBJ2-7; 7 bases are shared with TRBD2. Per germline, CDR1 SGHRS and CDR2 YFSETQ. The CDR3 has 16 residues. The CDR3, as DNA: TGCGCCGGCAGCGCCTCCGGAGCGGGGTTAACCTACGAGCAGTACTTC. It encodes CAGSASGAGLTYEQYF.